The T cell receptor (beta chain) described here comes from a study of blood T cell repertoires in COVID-19. Germline V CDR1 and CDR2: MGHRA, YSYEKL. V was pared by 5 bases and J by 8 bases, with 13 bases of the junction left unmatched. CDR3 length equals 15 residues. This table comes from immunoSEQ multiplex PCR, and its TCRdb copy is limited to in-frame clones, with some not included. The repertoire has 360,000 or so clones, roughly nine tenths of them found once; the top ten carry almost 3%. The receptor was derived from a woman in her thirties who had recovered from COVID-19. Sequenced sample: PBMCs or T cells enriched from blood (not recorded which). The V gene is TRBV4-1, the J gene TRBJ1-2, with 8 nucleotides matching TRBD1. The CDR3 DNA reads TGCGCCAGCAGCTCAACCCAGGGGGCTGTTCGGGGCTACACCTTC. It encodes CASSSTQGAVRGYTF.